These T cell receptor beta chains were read from a single sample in a study of radiotherapy plus CTLA-4 blockade in lung cancer. TCRdb keeps only in-frame clones here, not all; method: immunoSEQ multiplex PCR. The sample contains roughly 110,000 clones, roughly 77% of which appear only once. The input for sequencing was peripheral blood, taken from a patient treated with radiotherapy plus ipilimumab. The source is a human donor with non-small cell lung cancer that progressed on radiotherapy plus ipilimumab. Some clones in this sample may be carry-over from other donors' samples. Each CDR3 is given with its conserved first and last residue. A D gene is named only where the DNA matches it firmly. Clone size is not always given. Where it is, it says once, few, many or a class for expanded clones.

TRBJ2-7	few	TRBV2	.	CASSRSGSLSYEQYF	TGTGCCAGCAGTCGTAGCGGATCACTCTCCTACGAGCAGTACTTC
TRBJ1-2	once	TRBV29-1	.	CSDQTNYGYTF	TGCAGCGATCAAACTAACTATGGCTACACCTTC
TRBJ1-1	.	TRBV6-6	.	CAIGTIEAFF	TGTGCCATCGGGACGATTGAAGCTTTCTTT
TRBJ1-6	.	TRBV5-8	.	CASSLNGASPLHF	TGTGCCAGCAGCTTGAACGGGGCTTCACCCCTCCACTTT
TRBJ2-1	once	TRBV19	.	CASSRGQGPYNEQFF	TGTGCCAGTAGCAGAGGGCAGGGACCTTACAATGAGCAGTTCTTC
TRBJ1-3	once	TRBV6-1	.	CASSEVEAGAGNTIYF	TGTGCCAGCAGTGAAGTTGAGGCGGGGGCTGGAAACACCATATATTTT
TRBJ2-2	.	TRBV9	.	CASSQRGTNTGELFF	TGTGCCAGCAGCCAGAGGGGGACGAACACCGGGGAGCTGTTTTTT
TRBJ2-7	few	TRBV28	.	CASSSPTGQWVYEQYF	TGTGCCAGCAGTTCACCCACCGGGCAGTGGGTCTACGAGCAGTACTTC
TRBJ1-2	.	TRBV7-6	.	CASSQGEGGGYTF	TGTGCCAGCAGCCAAGGCGAGGGAGGCGGCTACACCTTC
TRBJ2-3	.	TRBV6-5	.	CASSYSGVRTDTQYF	TGTGCCAGCAGTTACTCAGGGGTCCGCACAGATACGCAGTATTTT
TRBJ2-2	once	TRBV18	.	CASSPGQLTGELFF	TGTGCCAGCTCACCCGGACAGCTCACCGGGGAGCTGTTTTTT
TRBJ1-2	.	TRBV7-9	.	CASSTLTGNYGYTF	TGTGCCAGCAGCACCCTGACAGGAAACTATGGCTACACCTTC
TRBJ2-5	.	TRBV18	.	CASSRWTDPNQETQYF	TGTGCCAGCTCACGCTGGACGGATCCTAATCAAGAGACCCAGTACTTC
TRBJ1-5	.	TRBV6-1	.	CASSEAWGGDQPQHF	TGTGCCAGCAGTGAAGCGTGGGGGGGCGATCAGCCCCAGCATTTT
TRBJ2-5	.	TRBV5-6	.	CASSLGQGYRKETQYF	TGTGCCAGCAGCTTGGGCCAGGGATACAGAAAAGAGACCCAGTACTTC
TRBJ1-1	.	TRBV11-3	.	CASSFDGRNTEAFF	TGTGCCAGCAGCTTCGATGGTAGGAACACTGAAGCTTTCTTT
TRBJ2-7	.	TRBV4-3	TRBD1	CASSQDRDRGNGYEQYF	TGCGCCAGCAGCCAAGATCGGGACAGGGGTAATGGCTACGAGCAGTACTTC
TRBJ1-3	.	TRBV28	.	CASSFGRAGNTIYF	TGTGCCAGCAGTTTTGGGAGAGCAGGAAACACCATATATTTT
TRBJ1-1	.	TRBV19	.	CASSIELNRVLAFF	TGTGCCAGTAGTATAGAGCTTAACAGGGTTCTGGCTTTCTTT
TRBJ2-3	.	TRBV4-2	TRBD1	CASSQEVTGGTDTQYF	TGTGCCAGCAGCCAAGAGGTCACAGGGGGCACAGATACGCAGTATTTT
TRBJ1-3	.	TRBV11-2	TRBD1	CASSTHRGRTSGNTIYF	TGTGCCAGCAGCACGCACAGGGGGCGAACCTCTGGAAACACCATATATTTT
TRBJ1-1	.	TRBV7-3	.	CASSLRGGSPFAEAFF	TGTGCCAGCAGCCTCCGGGGCGGCTCACCCTTCGCTGAAGCTTTCTTT
TRBJ1-4	many	TRBV6-5	TRBD1	CASSRQGTTNEKLFF	TGTGCCAGCAGTAGACAGGGGACAACTAATGAAAAACTGTTTTTT
TRBJ2-7	once	TRBV18	TRBD2	CASSPGSSGTYEQYF	TGTGCCAGCTCACCAGGGTCTAGCGGTACCTACGAGCAGTACTTC
TRBJ1-2	.	TRBV4-3	.	CASSQDRAGFLYSYGYTF	TGCGCCAGCAGCCAAGATAGGGCAGGGTTCCTTTATTCCTATGGCTACACCTTC
TRBJ2-1	.	TRBV4-2	TRBD2	CASSQDPVTSGGYNEQFF	TGTGCCAGCAGCCAAGACCCGGTGACTAGCGGGGGATACAATGAGCAGTTCTTC
TRBJ2-1	.	TRBV18	.	CASSPRSQADFNEQFF	TGTGCCAGCTCACCACGTAGCCAGGCGGACTTCAATGAGCAGTTCTTC
TRBJ1-5	.	TRBV18	TRBD1	CASSPRDRVVGSNQPQHF	TGTGCCAGCTCCCCCCGGGACAGGGTCGTTGGAAGCAATCAGCCCCAGCATTTT
TRBJ1-5	.	TRBV7-2	.	CASGNTGRGQPQHF	TGTGCCAGCGGAAATACAGGGCGCGGTCAGCCCCAGCATTTT
TRBJ1-1	.	TRBV19	.	CASMKGQGSMNTEAFF	TGTGCCAGTATGAAGGGGCAGGGGTCCATGAACACTGAAGCTTTCTTT
TRBJ1-5	.	TRBV5-1	.	CASRPTDGDSNQPQHF	TGCGCCAGCAGGCCCACCGATGGGGATAGCAATCAGCCCCAGCATTTT
TRBJ1-2	.	TRBV6-6	.	CASSTPQTTGGYTF	TGTGCCAGCAGTACCCCCCAGACGACGGGGGGCTACACCTTC
TRBJ1-6	.	TRBV27	TRBD1	CASSLVGRQGNNSPLHF	TGTGCCAGCAGTTTAGTGGGCCGACAGGGGAATAATTCACCCCTCCACTTT
TRBJ1-6	.	TRBV6-5	.	CASSSGPSLNSPLHF	TGTGCCAGCAGTTCGGGTCCCTCCCTCAATTCACCCCTCCACTTT
TRBJ1-6	.	TRBV12-5	TRBD1	CASGTGTGGNSPLHF	TGTGCTAGTGGTACCGGGACAGGGGGCAATTCACCCCTCCACTTT
TRBJ2-5	.	TRBV12-5	.	CASGLVPHGPGSRLGETQYF	TGTGCTAGTGGTTTGGTCCCCCACGGTCCGGGGAGTAGGCTAGGGGAGACCCAGTACTTC
TRBJ2-7	.	TRBV4-2	.	CASSQDTGVSYEQYF	TGTGCCAGCAGCCAAGATACAGGCGTTTCCTACGAGCAGTACTTC
TRBJ2-6	.	TRBV6-1	.	CAIYLSAGANVLTF	TGTGCCATATATCTAAGCGCTGGGGCCAACGTCCTGACTTTC
TRBJ1-2	once	TRBV19	.	CASQGHRATSDYGYTF	TGTGCCTCTCAAGGACACCGGGCCACGTCTGACTATGGCTACACCTTC
TRBJ1-4	.	TRBV10-3	.	CAISEGGAREKLFF	TGTGCCATCAGTGAAGGGGGGGCGAGGGAAAAACTGTTTTTT
TRBJ1-4	.	TRBV9	TRBD1	CASSIQTGATNEKLFF	TGTGCCAGCAGCATACAGACAGGGGCAACTAATGAAAAACTGTTTTTT
TRBJ1-3	.	TRBV18	.	CASSPRRGAPGNTIYF	TGTGCCAGCTCACCACGAAGGGGGGCGCCCGGAAACACCATATATTTT
TRBJ1-6	.	TRBV5-1	.	CASSRRDRESPLHF	TGCGCCAGCAGCAGACGGGACCGGGAGTCACCCCTCCACTTT
TRBJ1-2	once	TRBV7-2	.	CASSSGGAQGYGYTF	TGTGCCAGCAGCTCCGGGGGGGCGCAGGGTTACGGCTACACCTTC
TRBJ1-2	.	TRBV9	.	CASSPDNNYGYTF	TGTGCCAGCTCACCGGACAACAACTATGGCTACACCTTC
TRBJ2-7	.	TRBV6-6	TRBD1	CASSDRDYEQYF	TGTGCCAGCAGTGACAGGGATTACGAGCAGTACTTC
TRBJ1-6	once	TRBV7-2	TRBD1	CASSGRTGFNSPLHF	TGTGCCAGCAGCGGCAGGACAGGGTTTAATTCACCCCTCCACTTT
TRBJ2-1	once	TRBV18	.	CASSPVREQFF	TGTGCCAGCTCACCAGTCCGGGAGCAGTTCTTC
TRBJ2-7	.	TRBV7-9	TRBD1	CASSLNRGTAYEQYF	TGTGCCAGCAGCTTAAACAGGGGAACAGCCTACGAGCAGTACTTC
TRBJ1-1	.	TRBV7-9	TRBD1	CASSLGQGASFPAFF	TGTGCCAGCAGCTTGGGGCAGGGGGCAAGTTTTCCAGCTTTCTTT
TRBJ1-4	.	TRBV27	.	CASSLSTGEKLFF	TGTGCCAGCAGTTTATCGACGGGGGAAAAACTGTTTTTT
TRBJ1-3	.	TRBV7-2	.	CASSLASPSSGNTIYF	TGTGCCAGCAGCTTAGCCAGCCCGAGCTCTGGAAACACCATATATTTT